This TCR beta chain stems from a study of T cells after yellow fever vaccination. MiXCR, applied by TCRdb to the 5' RACE reads, yields one record per CDR3 protein. The sample consists of 500,000 to 650,000 distinct CDR3 sequences, roughly a sixth of them appearing once. This clonotype was counted a few times. This TCR was sampled from a man aged 18 to 29 who received the YFV17D yellow fever vaccine. The sample in question was PBMCs, obtained 5 days after the first yellow fever vaccination.

CDR3 protein: CASTPGLEDEQFF. CDR3 bases: TGTGCCAGCACTCCGGGACTAGAGGATGAGCAGTTCTTC. V gene TRBV5-4 combines with J gene TRBJ2-1; 8 nucleotides match TRBD2. Germline-derived CDR1 and CDR2 are SGHNT and YYREEE (reference sequence). CDR3 length equals 13 residues. The V gene end was trimmed by 6 bases and the J gene end by 8 bases; junction bases not matched to a gene: 7.